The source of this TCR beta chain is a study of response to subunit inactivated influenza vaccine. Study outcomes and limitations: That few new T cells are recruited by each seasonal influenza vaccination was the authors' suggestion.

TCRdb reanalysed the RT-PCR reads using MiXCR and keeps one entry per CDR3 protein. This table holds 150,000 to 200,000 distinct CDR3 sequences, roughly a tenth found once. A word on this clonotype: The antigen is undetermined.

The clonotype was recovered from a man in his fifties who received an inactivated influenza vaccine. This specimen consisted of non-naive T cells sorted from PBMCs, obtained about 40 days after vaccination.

The CDR3 nucleotides are TGTGCCAGCAGCTACAACCCGACAGGGGTGAATGGCTACACCTTC. Translation: CASSYNPTGVNGYTF. This chain uses TRBV5-5 with TRBJ1-2, with 8 bases identical to TRBD1. Germline-derived CDR1 and CDR2 are SGHKS and YYEKEE (reference sequence). After removal of 3 bases from V and 6 bases from J, the junction contained 10 bases not matched to a gene. This CDR3 has 15 amino acids.